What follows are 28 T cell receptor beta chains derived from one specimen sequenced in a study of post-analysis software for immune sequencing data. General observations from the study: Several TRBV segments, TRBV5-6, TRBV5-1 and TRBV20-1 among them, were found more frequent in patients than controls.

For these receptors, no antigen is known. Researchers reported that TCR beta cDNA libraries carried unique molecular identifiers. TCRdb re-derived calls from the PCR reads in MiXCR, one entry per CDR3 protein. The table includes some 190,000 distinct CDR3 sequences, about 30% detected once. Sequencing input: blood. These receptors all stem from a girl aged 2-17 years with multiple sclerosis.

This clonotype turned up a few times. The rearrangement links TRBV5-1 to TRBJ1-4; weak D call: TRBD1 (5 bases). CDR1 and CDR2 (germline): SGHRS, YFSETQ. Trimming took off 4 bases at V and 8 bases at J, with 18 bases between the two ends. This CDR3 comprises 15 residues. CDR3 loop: CASSLGTDDREKLFF. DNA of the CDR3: TGCGCCAGCAGCCTCGGGACGGACGACCGCGAAAAACTGTTTTTT.

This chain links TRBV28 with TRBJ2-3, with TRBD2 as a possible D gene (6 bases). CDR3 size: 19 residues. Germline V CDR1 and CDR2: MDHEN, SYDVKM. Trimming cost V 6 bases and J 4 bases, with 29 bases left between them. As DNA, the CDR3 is TGTGCCAGCAGCGTTGATGACTCGGGAGCCTCGAGGGGTCCAGATACGCAGTATTTT. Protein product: CASSVDDSGASRGPDTQYF.

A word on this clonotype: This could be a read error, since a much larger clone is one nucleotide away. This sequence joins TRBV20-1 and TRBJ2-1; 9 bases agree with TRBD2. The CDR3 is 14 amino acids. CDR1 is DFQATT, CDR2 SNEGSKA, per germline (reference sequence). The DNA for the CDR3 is TGCGGCAATTCTAGGGCGGGAGGGGCAGATGAGCAGTTCTTC. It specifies CGNSRAGGADEQFF.

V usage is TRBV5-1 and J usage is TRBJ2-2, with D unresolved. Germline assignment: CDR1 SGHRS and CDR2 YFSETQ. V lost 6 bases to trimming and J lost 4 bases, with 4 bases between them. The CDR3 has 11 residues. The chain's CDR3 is CASMATGELFF. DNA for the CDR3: TGCGCCAGCATGGCCACCGGGGAGCTGTTTTTT. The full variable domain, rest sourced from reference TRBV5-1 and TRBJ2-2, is KAGVTQTPRYLIKTRGQQVTLSCSPISGHRSVSWYQQTPGQGLQFLFEYFSETQRNKGNFPGRFSGRQFSNSRSEMNVSTLELGDSALYLCASMATGELFFGEGSRLTVL.

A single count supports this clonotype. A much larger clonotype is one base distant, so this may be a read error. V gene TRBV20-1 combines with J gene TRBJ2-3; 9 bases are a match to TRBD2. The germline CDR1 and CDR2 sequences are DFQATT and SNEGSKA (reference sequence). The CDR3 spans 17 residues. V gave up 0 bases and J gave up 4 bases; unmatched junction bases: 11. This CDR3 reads CSARDPSASGAADTQYF. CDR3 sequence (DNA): TGCAGTGCTAGAGACCCCTCAGCTAGCGGGGCCGCAGATACGCAGTATTTT.

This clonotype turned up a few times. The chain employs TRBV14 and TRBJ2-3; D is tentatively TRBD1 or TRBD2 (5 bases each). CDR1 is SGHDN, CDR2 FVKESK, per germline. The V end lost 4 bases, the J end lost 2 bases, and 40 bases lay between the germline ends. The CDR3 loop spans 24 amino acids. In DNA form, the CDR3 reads TGTGCCAGCAGCCCCGACCAGGCCACCGACAGTAACGAACGAGCGGCGGTCCCCACAGATACGCAGTATTTT. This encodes CASSPDQATDSNERAAVPTDTQYF.

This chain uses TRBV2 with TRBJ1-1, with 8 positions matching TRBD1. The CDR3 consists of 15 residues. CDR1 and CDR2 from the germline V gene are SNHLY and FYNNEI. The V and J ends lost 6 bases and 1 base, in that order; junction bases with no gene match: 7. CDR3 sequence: CASSDDRGWNTEAFF. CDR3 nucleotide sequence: TGTGCCAGCAGCGACGACAGGGGATGGAACACTGAAGCTTTCTTT. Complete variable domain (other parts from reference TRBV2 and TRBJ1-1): EPEVTQTPSHQVTQMGQEVILRCVPISNHLYFYWYRQILGQKVEFLVSFYNNEISEKSEIFDDQFSVERPDGSNFTLKIRSTKLEDSAMYFCASSDDRGWNTEAFFGQGTRLTVV.

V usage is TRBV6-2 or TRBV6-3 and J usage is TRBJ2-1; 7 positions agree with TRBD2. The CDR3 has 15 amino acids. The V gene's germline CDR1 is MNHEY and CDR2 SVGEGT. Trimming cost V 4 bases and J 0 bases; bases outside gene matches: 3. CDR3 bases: TGTGCCAGCAGTTCACTAGCGAGCTCCTACAATGAGCAGTTCTTC. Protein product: CASSSLASSYNEQFF.

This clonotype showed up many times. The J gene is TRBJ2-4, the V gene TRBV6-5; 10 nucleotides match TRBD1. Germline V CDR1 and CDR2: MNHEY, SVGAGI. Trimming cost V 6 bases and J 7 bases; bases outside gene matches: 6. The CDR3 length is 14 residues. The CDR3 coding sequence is TGTGCCAGCAGCCCGGGACAGGGGAGGAACATTCAGTACTTC. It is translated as CASSPGQGRNIQYF.

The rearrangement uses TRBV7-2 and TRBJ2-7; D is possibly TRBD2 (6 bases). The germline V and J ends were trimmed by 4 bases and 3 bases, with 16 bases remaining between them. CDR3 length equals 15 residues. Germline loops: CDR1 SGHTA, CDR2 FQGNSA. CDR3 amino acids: CASSSLPGEIYEQYF. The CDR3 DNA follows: TGTGCCAGCAGCTCCTTGCCGGGAGAAATCTACGAGCAGTACTTC.

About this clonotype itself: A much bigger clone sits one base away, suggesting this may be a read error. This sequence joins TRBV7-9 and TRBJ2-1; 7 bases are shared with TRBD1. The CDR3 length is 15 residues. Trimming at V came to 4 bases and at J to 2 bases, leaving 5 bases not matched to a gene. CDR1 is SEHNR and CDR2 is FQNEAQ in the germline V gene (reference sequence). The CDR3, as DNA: TGTGCCAGCAGCTCAGGGGACAGCCCCTACAATGAGCAGTTCTTC. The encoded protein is CASSSGDSPYNEQFF.

CDR3 sequence (DNA): TGCGCCAGCAGCCCAAACGTGGGAGGCACCGGGGAGCTGTTTTTT. This gives the protein CASSPNVGGTGELFF. This rearrangement joins TRBV5-1 to TRBJ2-2; perhaps TRBD2 as D (6 bases). Germline CDR1 and CDR2: SGHRS and YFSETQ. This CDR3 has 15 amino acids. V was trimmed by 4 bases and J by 4 bases, leaving 14 bases between them.

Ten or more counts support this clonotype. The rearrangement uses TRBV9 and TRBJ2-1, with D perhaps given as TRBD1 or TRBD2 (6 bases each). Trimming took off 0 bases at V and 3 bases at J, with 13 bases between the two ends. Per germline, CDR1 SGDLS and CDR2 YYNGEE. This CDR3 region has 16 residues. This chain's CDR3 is CASSVGGASVYNEQFF. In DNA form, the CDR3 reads TGTGCCAGCAGCGTAGGGGGGGCTAGCGTCTACAATGAGCAGTTCTTC.

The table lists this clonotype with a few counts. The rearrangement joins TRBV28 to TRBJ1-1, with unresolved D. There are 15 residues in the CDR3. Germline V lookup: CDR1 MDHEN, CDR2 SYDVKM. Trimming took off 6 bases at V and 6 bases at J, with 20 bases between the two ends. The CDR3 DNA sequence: TGTGCCAGCAGGGGTCTGGATAAAGGGAGCGCTGAAGCTTTCTTT. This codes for CASRGLDKGSAEAFF.

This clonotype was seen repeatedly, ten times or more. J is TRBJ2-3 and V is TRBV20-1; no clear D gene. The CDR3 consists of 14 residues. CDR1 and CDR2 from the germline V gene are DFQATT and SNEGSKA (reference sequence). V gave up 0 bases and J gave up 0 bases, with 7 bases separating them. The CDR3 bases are TGCAGTGCTAGAGATTGGAGTAGCACAGATACGCAGTATTTT. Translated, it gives CSARDWSSTDTQYF.

CDR3 coding DNA: TGCGCCAGCAGCTTGGGTCTCGCTAGGACTGAAGCTTTCTTT. Its translation is CASSLGLARTEAFF. The chain carries TRBV5-1 and TRBJ1-1; D gene uncertain. Germline CDR1 and CDR2: SGHRS and YFSETQ. Trimming cost V 0 bases and J 5 bases, with 11 bases left between them. There are 14 residues in the CDR3.

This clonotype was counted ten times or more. The CDR3 reads CASSSWDGQGYTF. CDR3 in DNA: TGCGCCAGCAGCTCGTGGGACGGCCAAGGCTACACCTTC. The chain joins TRBV5-1 to TRBJ1-2, with D perhaps TRBD1 (5 bases). Trimming took 3 bases from V and 8 from J, leaving 14 bases between them. CDR1 is SGHRS, CDR2 YFSETQ, per germline. The CDR3 runs to 13 residues.

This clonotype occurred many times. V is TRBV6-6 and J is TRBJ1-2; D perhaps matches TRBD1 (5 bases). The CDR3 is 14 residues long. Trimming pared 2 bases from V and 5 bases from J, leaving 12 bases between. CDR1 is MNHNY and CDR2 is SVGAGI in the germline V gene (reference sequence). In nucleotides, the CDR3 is TGTGCCAGCAGTTACATTCAGGGAATATATGGCTACACCTTC. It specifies CASSYIQGIYGYTF.

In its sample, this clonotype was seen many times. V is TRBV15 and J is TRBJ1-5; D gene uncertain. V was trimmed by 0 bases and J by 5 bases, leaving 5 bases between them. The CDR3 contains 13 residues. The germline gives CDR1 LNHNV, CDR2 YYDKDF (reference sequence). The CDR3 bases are TGTGCCACCAGCAGAGATAGGGATCAGCCCCAGCATTTT. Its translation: CATSRDRDQPQHF.

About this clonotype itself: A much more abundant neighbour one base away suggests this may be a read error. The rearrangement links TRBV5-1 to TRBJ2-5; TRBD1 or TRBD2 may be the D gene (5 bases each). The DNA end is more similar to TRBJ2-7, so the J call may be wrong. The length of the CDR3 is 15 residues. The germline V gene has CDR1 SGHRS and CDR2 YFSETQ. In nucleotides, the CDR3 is TGCGCCAGCAGCTTGGATTCCAGGGACCGCTACGAGCAGTACTTC. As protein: CASSLDSRDRYEQYF.

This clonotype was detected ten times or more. CDR3 amino acids: CSATSGQGQETQYF. CDR3 nucleotides: TGCAGTGCTACCTCGGGACAGGGGCAAGAGACCCAGTACTTC. This rearrangement joins TRBV20-1 to TRBJ2-5; 10 bases agree with TRBD1. V was clipped by 4 bases and J by 2 bases; unmatched bases: 4. The CDR3 is 14 amino acids. The germline V gene encodes CDR1 DFQATT and CDR2 SNEGSKA (reference sequence).

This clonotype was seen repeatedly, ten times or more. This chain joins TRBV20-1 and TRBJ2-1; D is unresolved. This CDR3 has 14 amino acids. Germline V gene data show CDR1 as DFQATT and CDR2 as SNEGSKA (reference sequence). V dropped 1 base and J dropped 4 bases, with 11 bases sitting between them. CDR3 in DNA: TGCAGTGCTAGAGGTAGTCGCGGTTACAATGAGCAGTTCTTC. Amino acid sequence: CSARGSRGYNEQFF.

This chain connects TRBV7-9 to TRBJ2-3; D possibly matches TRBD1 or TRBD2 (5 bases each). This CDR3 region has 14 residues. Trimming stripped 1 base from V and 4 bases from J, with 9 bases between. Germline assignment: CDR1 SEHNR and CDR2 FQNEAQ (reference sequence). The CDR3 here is CASSLGGESDTQYF. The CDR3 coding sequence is TGTGCCAGCAGCTTAGGAGGGGAGTCAGATACGCAGTATTTT. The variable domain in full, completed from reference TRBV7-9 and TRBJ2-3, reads DTGVSQNPRHKITKRGQNVTFRCDPISEHNRLYWYRQTLGQGPEFLTYFQNEAQLEKSRLLSDRFSAERPKGSFSTLEIQRTEQGDSAMYLCASSLGGESDTQYFGPGTRLTVL.

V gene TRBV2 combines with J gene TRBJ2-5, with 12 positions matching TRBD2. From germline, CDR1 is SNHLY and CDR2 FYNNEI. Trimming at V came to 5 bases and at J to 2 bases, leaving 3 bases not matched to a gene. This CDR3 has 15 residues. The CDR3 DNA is TGTGCCAGCAGTCGACTAGCGGGGGATCAAGAGACCCAGTACTTC. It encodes CASSRLAGDQETQYF.

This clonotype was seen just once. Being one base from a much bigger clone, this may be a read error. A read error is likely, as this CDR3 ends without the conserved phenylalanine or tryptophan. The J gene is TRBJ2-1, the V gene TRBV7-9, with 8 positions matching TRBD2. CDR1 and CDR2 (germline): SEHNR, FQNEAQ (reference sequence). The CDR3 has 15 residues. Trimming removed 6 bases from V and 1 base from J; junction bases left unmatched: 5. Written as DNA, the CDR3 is TGTGCCAGCAGAAAAGGCGGGGGGTCCTACAATGAGCAGTTCATC. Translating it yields CASRKGGGSYNEQFI.

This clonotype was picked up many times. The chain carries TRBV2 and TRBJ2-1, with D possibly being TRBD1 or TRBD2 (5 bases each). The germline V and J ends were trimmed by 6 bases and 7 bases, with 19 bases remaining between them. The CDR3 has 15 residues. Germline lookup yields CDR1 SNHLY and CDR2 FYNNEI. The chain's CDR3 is CASRGWAGTGNEQFF. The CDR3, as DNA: TGTGCCAGCAGGGGATGGGCAGGGACCGGGAATGAGCAGTTCTTC.

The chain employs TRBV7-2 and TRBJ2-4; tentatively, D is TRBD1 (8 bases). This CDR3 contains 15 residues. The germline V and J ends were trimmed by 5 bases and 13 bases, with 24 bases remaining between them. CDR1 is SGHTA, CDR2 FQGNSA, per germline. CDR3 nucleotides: TGTGCCAGCAGCGCCCACAGGGGGGGCCTAGGAGAGCAGTACTTC. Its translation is CASSAHRGGLGEQYF. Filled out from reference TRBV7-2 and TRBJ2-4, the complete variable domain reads GAGVSQSPSNKVTEKGKDVELRCDPISGHTALYWYRQSLGQGLEFLIYFQGNSAPDKSGLPSDRFSAERTGGSVSTLTIQRTQQEDSAVYLCASSAHRGGLGEQYFGAGTRLSVL.

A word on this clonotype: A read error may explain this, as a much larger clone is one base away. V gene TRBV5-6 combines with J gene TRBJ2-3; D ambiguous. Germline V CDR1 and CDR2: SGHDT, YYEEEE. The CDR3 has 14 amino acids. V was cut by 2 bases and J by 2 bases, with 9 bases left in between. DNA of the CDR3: TGTGCCAGCAGCTTCATGGCTACCACAGATACGCAGTATTTT. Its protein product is CASSFMATTDTQYF.